The 24 T cell receptor beta chains below all came from one sample that was sequenced in a study of cytomegalovirus exposure and HLA in healthy donors. The PCR made use of 60 Vbeta and 13 Jbeta primers. Libraries were prepared by immunoSEQ multiplex PCR; TCRdb keeps only in-frame clonotypes and omits some of them. This sample's clone table lists about 62,000 clones. Material for sequencing was PBMCs. The receptors derive from a man aged 25-45 years in good health and CMV-seropositive.

The chain recombines TRBV19 with TRBJ1-1; D gene ambiguous. CDR1 LNHDA and CDR2 SQIVND come from the germline V gene (reference sequence). Trimming removed 0 bases from V and 7 bases from J, with 9 bases in between. CDR3 length equals 13 residues. The CDR3 reads CASSIETGNEAFF. CDR3 DNA: TGTGCCAGTAGTATAGAAACGGGGAATGAAGCTTTCTTT.

This chain links TRBV5-8 with TRBJ2-1, with 9 bases lining up with TRBD2. CDR1 and CDR2 from the germline V gene are SGHTS and YDEGEE. The V and J ends lost 4 bases and 5 bases, in that order; junction bases with no gene match: 7. This CDR3 is built from 15 residues. The CDR3 protein is CASSEGLALNNEQFF. CDR3 sequence (DNA): TGTGCCAGCAGCGAAGGACTAGCGCTTAACAATGAGCAGTTCTTC.

The V call is TRBV18, the J call TRBJ2-7; 7 bases align to TRBD1. After removal of 0 bases from V and 3 bases from J, the junction contained 5 bases not matched to a gene. The germline V gene has CDR1 KGHSH and CDR2 LQKENI. The CDR3 totals 15 residues. CDR3 residues: CASSPPLGGNYEQYF. CDR3 in DNA: TGTGCCAGCTCACCACCCCTAGGGGGCAACTACGAGCAGTACTTC.

The chain joins TRBV7-6 to TRBJ2-7, with a tentative D call TRBD2 (5 bases). The germline gives CDR1 SGHVS, CDR2 FNYEAQ. V lost 5 bases, J lost 4 bases, and 15 bases lay in between. The CDR3 spans 14 residues. The CDR3 DNA is TGTGCCAGCAGCCCCGAGCATCGGGGTTACGAGCAGTACTTC. It yields the protein CASSPEHRGYEQYF.

CDR3 nucleotides: TGTGCCAGCAGGGAGAATTACTACGAGCAGTACTTC. It is translated as CASRENYYEQYF. The chain recombines TRBV6-1 with TRBJ2-7; no clear D gene. Trimming removed 6 bases from V and 3 bases from J, with 9 bases in between. Germline V gene data show CDR1 as MNHNS and CDR2 as SASEGT. The CDR3 consists of 12 residues.

V usage is TRBV9 and J usage is TRBJ2-1; D possibly corresponds to TRBD2 (6 bases). V lost 4 bases and J 5 bases, leaving 25 bases between the germline ends. CDR1 SGDLS and CDR2 YYNGEE come from the germline V gene. The CDR3 is made up of 18 amino acids. The DNA of the CDR3 is TGTGCCAGCAGCCAATCCCGCGACTGGCGGGGATCCGACAATGAGCAGTTCTTC. Its translation is CASSQSRDWRGSDNEQFF.

V is TRBV30 and J is TRBJ2-1; the match to TRBD2 covers 8 bases. V lost 2 bases, J lost 7 bases, and 13 bases stayed unmatched. Germline CDR1 and CDR2: GTSNPN and SVGIG (reference sequence). The CDR3 length is 16 residues. The DNA for the CDR3 is TGTGCCTGGAGTAGGTCCGGGAGGGGACGGGGAAATGAGCAGTTCTTC. The encoded protein is CAWSRSGRGRGNEQFF.

The chain recombines TRBV25-1 with TRBJ2-3; 13 nucleotides line up with TRBD2. The CDR3 extends over 17 amino acids. J lost 2 bases, V lost 4 bases, and 6 bases had no gene match. Germline CDR1 and CDR2: MGHDK and SYGVNS. The CDR3 sequence: CASSALLAGGVTDTQYF. The CDR3 nucleotides read TGTGCCAGCAGTGCGTTACTAGCGGGAGGGGTCACAGATACGCAGTATTTT. The entire variable domain, with the rest obtained from reference TRBV25-1 and TRBJ2-3, is as follows: EADIYQTPRYLVIGTGKKITLECSQTMGHDKMYWYQQDPGMELHLIHYSYGVNSTEKGDLSSESTVSRIRTEHFPLTLESARPSHTSQYLCASSALLAGGVTDTQYFGPGTRLTVL.

The chain links TRBV27 to TRBJ1-2; TRBD1 agrees at 7 bases. Germline values: CDR1 MNHEY, CDR2 SMNVEV (reference sequence). Losses at the gene ends were 3 bases for V and 4 bases for J; bases not matched to a gene: 11. There are 16 residues in the CDR3. In DNA, the CDR3 is TGTGCCAGCAGTTTTCTTAGAGGGACAGTGGTCTATGGCTACACCTTC. Translation gives CASSFLRGTVVYGYTF.

The rearrangement links TRBV5-1 to TRBJ2-5, with D uncertain. The CDR3 sequence is 13 residues long. V gave up 2 bases and J gave up 3 bases, with 8 bases separating them. Germline values: CDR1 SGHRS, CDR2 YFSETQ. The CDR3 region is CASSFGQKETQYF. DNA for the CDR3: TGCGCCAGCAGCTTTGGGCAGAAAGAGACCCAGTACTTC.

This chain connects TRBV29-1 to TRBJ1-2; D gene unclear. V was cut by 6 bases and J by 5 bases, with 16 bases left in between. The CDR3 runs 13 residues. Germline CDR1 SQVTM, CDR2 ANQGSEA. The CDR3 DNA reads TGCAGCGTCTCTCAGGTCACCACTTATGGCTACACCTTC. Translating gives CSVSQVTTYGYTF.

The gene calls are TRBV29-1 and TRBJ2-1; possible D gene TRBD2, 8 bases. V shed 6 bases and J shed 9 bases, with 30 bases lying between them. The CDR3 is 17 amino acids. Germline CDR1 is SQVTM and CDR2 is ANQGSEA. The CDR3 sequence is CSVPKTLAGSGGSEQFF. For the CDR3, the DNA is TGCAGCGTCCCTAAGACCCTAGCGGGCTCAGGGGGAAGTGAGCAGTTCTTC.

J is TRBJ2-1 and V is TRBV27; TRBD1 might be the D (6 bases). There are 14 residues in the CDR3. V was pared by 5 bases and J by 3 bases, with 11 bases between. Germline V gene sequence: CDR1 MNHEY, CDR2 SMNVEV (reference sequence). CDR3: CASSPQGNYNEQFF. The CDR3 DNA is TGTGCCAGCAGTCCACAGGGTAACTACAATGAGCAGTTCTTC.

The chain recombines TRBV11-3 with TRBJ2-3; 12 nucleotides line up with TRBD1. The CDR3 extends over 14 amino acids. After removal of 6 bases from V and 8 bases from J, the junction contained 6 bases not matched to a gene. Germline values: CDR1 SGHNT, CDR2 YENEEA. Here the CDR3 DNA reads TGTGCCAGCAGTCTGGGACAGGGGGCAGGTACGCAGTATTTT. Encoded protein: CASSLGQGAGTQYF.

The V call is TRBV9, the J call TRBJ1-1; TRBD1 is a possible D gene (6 bases). This CDR3 spans 15 amino acids. Between the trimmed V and J ends, which lost 3 bases and 4 bases, there was a span of 16 bases. Looked up from germline, CDR1 is SGDLS and CDR2 is YYNGEE. The CDR3 DNA reads TGTGCCAGCAGCGCGGACAGCCACAGAGCCACTGAAGCTTTCTTT. Translated: CASSADSHRATEAFF.

The genes are TRBV4-1 and TRBJ1-2; unclear D gene. The CDR3 is 14 amino acids. The germline CDR1 and CDR2 sequences are MGHRA and YSYEKL. V lost 0 bases and J lost 4, with 9 bases in between. CDR3 sequence (DNA): TGCGCCAGCAGCCAAGAGGAGGGCTTCTATGGCTACACCTTC. Its translation is CASSQEEGFYGYTF.

The chain recombines TRBV12-2 with TRBJ1-5; no check of the table's D call, TRBD1, against the DNA was made. TRBV12-2 is a pseudogene segment. CDR3 length: 16 amino acids. CDR3 in amino acids: CASRSRGQGAGQPQHF. The CDR3 DNA reads as TGTGCAAGTCGCTCCAGGGGACAGGGGGCCGGTCAGCCCCAGCATTTT.

The CDR3 protein is CASSPWDRGNTGELFF. The CDR3 nucleotides are TGTGCCAGCTCACCATGGGACAGGGGGAACACCGGGGAGCTGTTTTTT. The V and J genes are TRBV18 and TRBJ2-2; TRBD1 agrees at 10 bases. The length of the CDR3 is 16 residues. Germline V CDR1 and CDR2: KGHSH, LQKENI. J was trimmed by 1 base and V by 2 bases; bases with no gene match: 1. The full variable domain, its missing parts supplied by reference TRBV18 and TRBJ2-2, is NAGVMQNPRHLVRRRGQEARLRCSPMKGHSHVYWYRQLPEEGLKFMVYLQKENIIDESGMPKERFSAEFPKEGPSILRIQQVVRGDSAAYFCASSPWDRGNTGELFFGEGSRLTVL.

Details on this clone: Compared with germline, one end of the junction differs, possibly owing to a read error. The chain uses TRBV6-5 and TRBJ2-1; D gene uncertain. In germline, CDR1 is MNHEY, CDR2 SVGAGI. The CDR3 loop spans 14 amino acids. CDR3 in amino acids: CASSYLSSDNEQFF. The CDR3 DNA follows: TGTGCCAGCAGTTACTTGAGCTCCGACAATGAGCAGTTCTTC.

The chain combines TRBV5-4 with TRBJ2-1; 11 bases fit TRBD2. With 3 bases clipped from V and 8 bases from J, the junction kept 13 bases outside the gene matches. The CDR3 has 17 residues. Germline V gene sequence: CDR1 SGHNT, CDR2 YYREEE (reference sequence). CDR3 in amino acids: CASSSPGTSGSFDEQFF. As DNA, the CDR3 is TGTGCCAGCAGCTCACCCGGAACTAGCGGGAGTTTCGATGAGCAGTTCTTC.

V is TRBV6-5 and J is TRBJ1-6, with unresolved D. The V and J ends lost 2 bases and 9 bases respectively, with 11 bases between them. This CDR3 contains 14 residues. Germline CDR1 reads MNHEY; CDR2 reads SVGAGI. This CDR3 is CASSYTGRGSPLHF. In DNA, the CDR3 is TGTGCCAGCAGTTACACCGGACGGGGTTCACCCCTCCACTTT.

This sequence joins TRBV7-8 and TRBJ2-7; D unclear. Germline V CDR1 and CDR2: SGHVS, FQNEAQ. The V end lost 0 bases, the J end lost 2 bases, and 8 bases lay between the germline ends. The CDR3 totals 14 residues. CDR3 sequence (DNA): TGTGCCAGCAGCTTAGCATCAGGTACCTACGAGCAGTACTTC. Amino acids: CASSLASGTYEQYF.

As concerns this clone: Relative to the germline gene, one junction end is altered; a read error may explain this. This rearrangement joins TRBV18 to TRBJ2-7; D is possibly TRBD1 (5 bases). CDR3 length: 16 amino acids. Germline V gives CDR1 KGHSH, CDR2 LQKENI. The CDR3 DNA sequence: TGTGCCAGCGCACCACTCCCGAAAGGGTCAGGGTACGAGCAGTACTTC. It specifies CASAPLPKGSGYEQYF.

This rearrangement joins TRBV19 to TRBJ2-6, with 7 bases matching TRBD1. The CDR3 totals 15 residues. Germline V lookup: CDR1 LNHDA, CDR2 SQIVND (reference sequence). The V gene end was trimmed by 6 bases and the J gene end by 2 bases; junction bases not matched to a gene: 4. CDR3: CASRLTGAGANVLTF. For the CDR3, the DNA is TGTGCCAGTAGACTTACAGGGGCTGGGGCCAACGTCCTGACTTTC.